The clone carrying this TCR beta chain was detected only a few times. The data derive from a study of patients and donors after allogeneic stem cell transplantation. MiXCR, applied by TCRdb to the RT-PCR reads, yields one record per CDR3 protein. The sample shows around 150,000 distinct CDR3 sequences, about 29% of them seen only once. The germline gives CDR1 MNHGY, CDR2 SAAAGT. The CDR3 is made up of 13 amino acids. V lost 5 bases to trimming and J lost 2 bases, with 9 bases between them. The sequenced sample consisted of blood, either unsorted or a sorted T cell fraction (not recorded which). This chain joins TRBV6-8 and TRBJ1-2; unclear D gene. The clonotype originates from a human donor who was either an allogeneic HSCT recipient or a stem cell or donor lymphocyte infusion donor (not recorded which). It is not recorded whose cells these are; they may come from a transplant donor. The CDR3 spells CASSPWVNYGYTF. CDR3 DNA sequence: TGTGCCAGCAGTCCATGGGTGAACTATGGCTACACCTTC.